This T cell receptor beta chain was recorded in a study of early T cells in non-severe SARS-CoV-2 infection. Study-level information: Unpaired chains resulted from sequencing bulk RNA of unsorted whole blood.

Trimming took 1 base from V and 5 from J; bases not matched to a gene: 3. The CDR3 contains 14 residues. Germline CDR1 and CDR2: SGHTA and FQGNSA. A word on this clonotype: The antigen is undetermined.

Individual cDNA molecules received unique molecular identifiers. TCRdb analysed the 5' RACE reads with MiXCR anew, one entry per CDR3 protein. The sample shows 95,000 to 120,000 distinct CDR3 sequences, 12% of them seen only once. General study results and limits: VDJdb-based matching was biased toward anti-spike CD8 responses and missed private and CD4 specificities.

Sequencing was done on a sample of whole blood. The V gene is TRBV7-2, the J gene TRBJ1-2, with 8 bases that match TRBD1. This TCR was sampled from an adult who was a healthcare worker with PCR-confirmed SARS-CoV-2 infection or an uninfected control (not recorded which). The CDR3 is CASSLGQGAYGYTF. CDR3 nucleotide sequence: TGTGCCAGCAGCTTAGGTCAGGGGGCATATGGCTACACCTTC.